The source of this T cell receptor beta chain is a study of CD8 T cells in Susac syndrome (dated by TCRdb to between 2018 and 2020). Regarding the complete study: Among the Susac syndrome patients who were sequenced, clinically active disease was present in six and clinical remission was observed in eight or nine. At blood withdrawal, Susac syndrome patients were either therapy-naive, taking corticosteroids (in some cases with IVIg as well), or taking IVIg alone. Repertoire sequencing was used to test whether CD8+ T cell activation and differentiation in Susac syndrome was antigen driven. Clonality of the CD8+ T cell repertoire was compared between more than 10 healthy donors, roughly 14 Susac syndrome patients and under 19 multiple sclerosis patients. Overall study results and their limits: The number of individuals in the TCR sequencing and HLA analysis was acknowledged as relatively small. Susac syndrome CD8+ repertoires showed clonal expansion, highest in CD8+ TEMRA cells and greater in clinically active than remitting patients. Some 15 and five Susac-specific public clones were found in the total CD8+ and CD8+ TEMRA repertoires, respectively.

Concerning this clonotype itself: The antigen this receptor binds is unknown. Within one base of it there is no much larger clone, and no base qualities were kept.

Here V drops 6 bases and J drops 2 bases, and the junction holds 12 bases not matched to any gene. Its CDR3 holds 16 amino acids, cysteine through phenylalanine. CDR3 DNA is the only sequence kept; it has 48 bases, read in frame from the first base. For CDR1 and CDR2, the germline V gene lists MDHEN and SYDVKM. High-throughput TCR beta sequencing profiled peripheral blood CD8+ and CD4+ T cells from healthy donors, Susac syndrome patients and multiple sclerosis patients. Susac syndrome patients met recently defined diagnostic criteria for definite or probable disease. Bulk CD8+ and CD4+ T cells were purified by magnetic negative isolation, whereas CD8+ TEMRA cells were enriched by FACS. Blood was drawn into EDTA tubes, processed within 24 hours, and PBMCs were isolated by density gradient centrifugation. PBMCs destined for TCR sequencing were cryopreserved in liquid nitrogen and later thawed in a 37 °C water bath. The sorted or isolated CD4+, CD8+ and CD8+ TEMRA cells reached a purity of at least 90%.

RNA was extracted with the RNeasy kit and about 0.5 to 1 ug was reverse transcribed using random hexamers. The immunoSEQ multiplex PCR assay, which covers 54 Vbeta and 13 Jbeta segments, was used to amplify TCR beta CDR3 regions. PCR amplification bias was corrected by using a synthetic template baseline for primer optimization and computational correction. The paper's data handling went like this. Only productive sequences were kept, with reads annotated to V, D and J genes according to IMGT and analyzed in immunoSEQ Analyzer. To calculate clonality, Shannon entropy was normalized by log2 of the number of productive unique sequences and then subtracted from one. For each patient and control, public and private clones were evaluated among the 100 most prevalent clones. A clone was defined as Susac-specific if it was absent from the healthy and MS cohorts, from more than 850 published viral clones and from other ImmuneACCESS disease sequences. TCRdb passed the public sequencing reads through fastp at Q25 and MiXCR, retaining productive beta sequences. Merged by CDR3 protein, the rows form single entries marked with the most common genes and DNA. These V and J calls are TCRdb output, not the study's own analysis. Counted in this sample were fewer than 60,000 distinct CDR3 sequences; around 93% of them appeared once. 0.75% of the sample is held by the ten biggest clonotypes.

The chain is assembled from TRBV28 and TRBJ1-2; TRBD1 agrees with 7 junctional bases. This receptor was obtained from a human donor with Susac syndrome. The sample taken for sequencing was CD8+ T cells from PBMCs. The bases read TGTGCCAGCAGAGACCCCCGACAGGGTTGGAACTATGGCTACACCTTC. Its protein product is CASRDPRQGWNYGYTF.